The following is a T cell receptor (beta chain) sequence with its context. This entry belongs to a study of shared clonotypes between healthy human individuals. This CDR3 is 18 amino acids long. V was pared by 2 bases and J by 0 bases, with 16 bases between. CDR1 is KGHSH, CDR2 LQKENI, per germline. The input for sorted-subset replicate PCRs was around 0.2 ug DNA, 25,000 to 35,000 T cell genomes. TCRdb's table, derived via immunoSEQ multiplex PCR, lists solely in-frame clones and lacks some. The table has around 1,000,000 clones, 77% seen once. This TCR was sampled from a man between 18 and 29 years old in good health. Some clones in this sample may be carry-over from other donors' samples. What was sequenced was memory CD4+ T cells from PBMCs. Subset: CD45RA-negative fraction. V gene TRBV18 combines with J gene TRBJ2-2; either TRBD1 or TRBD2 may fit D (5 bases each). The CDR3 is CASSPAITGTANTGELFF. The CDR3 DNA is TGTGCCAGCTCACCAGCGATTACCGGGACGGCGAACACCGGGGAGCTGTTTTTT. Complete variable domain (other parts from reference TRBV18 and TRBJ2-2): NAGVMQNPRHLVRRRGQEARLRCSPMKGHSHVYWYRQLPEEGLKFMVYLQKENIIDESGMPKERFSAEFPKEGPSILRIQQVVRGDSAAYFCASSPAITGTANTGELFFGEGSRLTVL.